This TCR beta chain was recovered during a study of T cells after yellow fever vaccination. CDR3 length: 16 residues. From germline, CDR1 is LGHNA and CDR2 YSLEER. Trimming took 4 bases from V and 4 from J; bases not matched to a gene: 4. Study-level points and caveats: The secondary response was weaker, and its peak arrived faster, on day 5 versus 15. In FACS-sorted repertoires, abundant clonotypes from the bulk population could appear as contaminants. Re-detected after boosting: most primary clones, 96% of CD4 and under 90% of CD8.

TCRdb ran MiXCR on the 5' RACE reads and lists one entry per CDR3 protein. The data contain about 120,000 distinct CDR3 sequences, 8.4% of them singletons. This clonotype was picked up many times. The antigen is not known. The receptor was derived from a man in his thirties or forties who received the YFV17D yellow fever vaccine. Sample: CD8+ T cells sorted from PBMCs, taken 45 days after the yellow fever booster vaccination. V and J are TRBV4-3 and TRBJ2-1; TRBD2 matches at 13 bases. The CDR3 region is CASSPGGLAGYNEQFF. CDR3 DNA sequence: TGCGCCAGCAGCCCCGGGGGACTAGCGGGATACAATGAGCAGTTCTTC.